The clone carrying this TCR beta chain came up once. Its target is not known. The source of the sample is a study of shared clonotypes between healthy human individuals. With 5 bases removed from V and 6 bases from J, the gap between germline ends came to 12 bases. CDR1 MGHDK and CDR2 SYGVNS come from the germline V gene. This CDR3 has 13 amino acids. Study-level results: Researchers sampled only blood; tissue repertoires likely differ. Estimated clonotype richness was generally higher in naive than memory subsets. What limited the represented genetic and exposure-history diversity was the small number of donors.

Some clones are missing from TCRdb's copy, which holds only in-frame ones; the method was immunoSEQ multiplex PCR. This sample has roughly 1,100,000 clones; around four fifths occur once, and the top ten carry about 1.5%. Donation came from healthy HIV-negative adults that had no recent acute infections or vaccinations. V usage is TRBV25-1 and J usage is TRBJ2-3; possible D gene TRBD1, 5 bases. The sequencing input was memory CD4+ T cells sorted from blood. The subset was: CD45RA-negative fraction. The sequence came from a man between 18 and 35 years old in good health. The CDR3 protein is CASSTQGPDTQYF. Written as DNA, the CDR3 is TGTGCCAGCAGTACCCAGGGCCCGGATACGCAGTATTTT.